The subject of this entry is one TCR beta chain. This sample includes further DNA sequences coding for the same CDR3. These data are taken from a study of blood T cell repertoires in COVID-19. Study in general: Both acute and convalescent COVID-19 samples were obtained from the United States, Italy and Spain. Nucleic acid was either cDNA or gDNA, and it came from T cells, B-cell-depleted T cells, or PBMCs.

V gave up 0 bases and J gave up 7 bases, with 8 bases separating them. This CDR3 region has 14 residues. Looked up from germline, CDR1 is SGHTS and CDR2 is YDEGEE. As originally analysed: Reference gene primer amplification yielded estimated nucleated cell counts. Some clones are missing from TCRdb's copy, which holds only in-frame ones; the method was immunoSEQ multiplex PCR. V, J and clone size reflect that table, while D and trimming were determined from the DNA. The sample includes about 120,000 clones, 80% to 90% of them seen just once. This receptor was taken from a man aged 65 to 79 who had recovered from COVID-19. The rearrangement uses TRBV5-8 and TRBJ1-6; perhaps TRBD1 as D (5 bases). The sample was peripheral blood. The CDR3 is CASSLAGGNSPLHF. Here the CDR3 DNA reads TGTGCCAGCAGCTTGGCGGGGGGAAATTCACCCCTCCACTTT.